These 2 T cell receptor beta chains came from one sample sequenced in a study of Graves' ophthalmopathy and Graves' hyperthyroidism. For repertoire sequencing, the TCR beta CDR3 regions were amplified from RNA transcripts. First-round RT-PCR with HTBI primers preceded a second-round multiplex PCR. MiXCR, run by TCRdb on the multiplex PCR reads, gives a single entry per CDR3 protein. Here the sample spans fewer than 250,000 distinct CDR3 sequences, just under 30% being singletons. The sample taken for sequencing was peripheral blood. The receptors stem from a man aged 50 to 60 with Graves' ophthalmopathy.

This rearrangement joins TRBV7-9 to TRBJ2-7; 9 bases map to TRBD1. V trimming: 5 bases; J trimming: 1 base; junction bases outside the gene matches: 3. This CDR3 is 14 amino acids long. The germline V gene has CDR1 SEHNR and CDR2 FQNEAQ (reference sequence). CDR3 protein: CASSRDRDSYEQYF. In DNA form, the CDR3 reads TGTGCCAGCAGCCGGGACAGGGATTCCTACGAGCAGTACTTC. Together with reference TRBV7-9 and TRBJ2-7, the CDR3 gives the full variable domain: DTGVSQNPRHKITKRGQNVTFRCDPISEHNRLYWYRQTLGQGPEFLTYFQNEAQLEKSRLLSDRFSAERPKGSFSTLEIQRTEQGDSAMYLCASSRDRDSYEQYFGPGTRLTVT.

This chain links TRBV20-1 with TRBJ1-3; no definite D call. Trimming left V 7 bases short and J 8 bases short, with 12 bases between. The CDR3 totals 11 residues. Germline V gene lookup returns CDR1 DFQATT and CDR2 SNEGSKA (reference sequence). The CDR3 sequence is CSEGPLDTIYF. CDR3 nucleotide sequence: TGCAGTGAAGGGCCGCTCGACACCATATATTTT.